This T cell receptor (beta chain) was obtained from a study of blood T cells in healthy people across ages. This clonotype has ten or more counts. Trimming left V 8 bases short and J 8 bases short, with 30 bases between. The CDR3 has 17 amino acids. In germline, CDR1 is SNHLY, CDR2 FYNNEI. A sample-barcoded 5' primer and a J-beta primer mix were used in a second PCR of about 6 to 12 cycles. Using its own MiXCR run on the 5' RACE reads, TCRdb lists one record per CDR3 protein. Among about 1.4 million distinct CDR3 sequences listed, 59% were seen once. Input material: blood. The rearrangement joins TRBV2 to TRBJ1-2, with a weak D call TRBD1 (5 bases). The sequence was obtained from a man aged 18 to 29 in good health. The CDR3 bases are TGTGCCAGCGACCGGGACCGACATATACCCGATGGTCGCGGCTACACCTTC. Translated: CASDRDRHIPDGRGYTF. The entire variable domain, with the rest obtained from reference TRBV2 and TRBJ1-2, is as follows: EPEVTQTPSHQVTQMGQEVILRCVPISNHLYFYWYRQILGQKVEFLVSFYNNEISEKSEIFDDQFSVERPDGSNFTLKIRSTKLEDSAMYFCASDRDRHIPDGRGYTFGSGTRLTVV.